This T cell receptor delta chain was observed in a study of Vδ1+ human thymocytes. Overall study findings and caveats: Highly polyclonal TRG and TRD repertoires with Gaussian CDR3 length distributions appeared in thymus. Bulk data may be misread because of unexpected Vdelta2 sequences. Unlike peripheral blood Vdelta1+ controls, thymic delta-chain sequences included around 21% Vdelta2 and few Vdelta3.

CDR3 length: 17 amino acids. Germline CDR1 and CDR2: GEAIGNYY and EKD. Remarks on this clone: The antigen remains unidentified. The junction differs from germline at one of its ends, possibly a read error. The identical CDR3 is also encoded by other nucleotide sequences in the sample.

Sequences come from RNA converted to cDNA by reverse transcription. The CDR3 regions were amplified by multiplex PCR from V-gene primers to a constant-region primer. TCRdb reanalyzed the multiplex PCR reads using CATT. The sample has just under 55,000 delta-chain clones, approximately 15% seen once. The chain is built from TRDV2 and TRDJ1; the match to TRDD3 covers 11 bases. This clonotype originated in a boy younger than two who had congenital heart surgery. The specimen was Vdelta1+ gamma-delta thymocytes from the thymus. This sample's subset: FACS-sorted CD3+ TCRalphabeta- TCRVdelta1+ TCRVdelta2- thymocytes. CDR3 in DNA: TGTGCCTGTGACACCGAGTACTGGGGGATAATCACCGATAAACTCATCTTC. Protein product: CACDTEYWGIITDKLIF.